What follows is one T cell receptor (beta chain) and its context. This CDR3 has 14 residues. Trimming removed 5 bases at V and 1 base at J, with 8 bases between. Per the germline V gene, CDR1 is SGHAT and CDR2 is FQNNGV. The data were taken from a study of preoperative IRX-2 immunotherapy in early breast cancer. Treatment in this sample: preoperative locoregional IRX-2 cytokine immunotherapy. TCRdb's copy holds only in-frame clones and misses some; the assay was immunoSEQ multiplex PCR. Of roughly 43,000 clones listed, roughly 95% are singletons. The TCR comes from a human donor with breast cancer. The chain uses TRBV11-2 and TRBJ1-4; D remains ambiguous. The sample consisted of tumor tissue, taken after IRX-2 immunotherapy. The CDR3 spells CASSPGRTNEKLFF. The CDR3 nucleotides read TGTGCCAGCAGCCCCGGACGAACTAATGAAAAACTGTTTTTT.